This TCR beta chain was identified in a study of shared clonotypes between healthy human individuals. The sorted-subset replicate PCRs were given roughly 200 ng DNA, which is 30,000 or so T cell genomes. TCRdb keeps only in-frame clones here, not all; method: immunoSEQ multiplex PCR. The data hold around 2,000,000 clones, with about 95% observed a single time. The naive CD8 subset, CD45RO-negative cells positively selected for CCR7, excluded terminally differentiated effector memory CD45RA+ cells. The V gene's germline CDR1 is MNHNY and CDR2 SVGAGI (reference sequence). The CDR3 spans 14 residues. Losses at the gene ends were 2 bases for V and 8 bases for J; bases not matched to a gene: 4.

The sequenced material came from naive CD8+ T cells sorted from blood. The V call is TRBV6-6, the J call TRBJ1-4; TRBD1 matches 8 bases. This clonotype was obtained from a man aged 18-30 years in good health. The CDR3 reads CASSYPGQDEKLFF. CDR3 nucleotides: TGTGCCAGCAGTTACCCGGGACAGGACGAAAAACTGTTTTTT.